Below are 32 T cell receptor beta chains sequenced from a single sample in a study of cytomegalovirus exposure and HLA in healthy donors. Both 60 Vbeta primers and 13 Jbeta primers went into the PCR. TCRdb keeps only in-frame clones here, not all; method: immunoSEQ multiplex PCR. The sample lists about 180,000 clones; approximately 82% were seen once. Sequenced: PBMCs. The receptors derive from a woman in her twenties or thirties in good health and CMV-seronegative.

The chain links TRBV19 to TRBJ1-1; 7 nucleotides line up with TRBD1. V was clipped by 6 bases and J by 3 bases; unmatched bases: 10. Germline CDR1 reads LNHDA; CDR2 reads SQIVND (reference sequence). This CDR3 region has 15 residues. In DNA form, the CDR3 reads TGTGCCAGTAGCCCCAAGACAGGGACGGACACTGAAGCTTTCTTT. Translating gives CASSPKTGTDTEAFF.

This clone showed up just a few times. The CDR3 nucleotides are TGTGCCAGCAGCTTGGACCTCGGCTCTGGAAACACCATATATTTT. Its protein is CASSLDLGSGNTIYF. The chain couples TRBV5-4 to TRBJ1-3, with D unresolved. CDR3 size: 15 residues. Trimming took 0 bases from V and 0 from J, leaving 7 bases between them. CDR1 and CDR2 (germline): SGHNT, YYREEE (reference sequence).

This CDR3 reads CASTRGSGANVLTF. In DNA form, the CDR3 reads TGTGCCAGCACTCGGGGCTCTGGGGCCAACGTCCTGACTTTC. The rearrangement links TRBV9 to TRBJ2-6; possibly TRBD2 for D (5 bases). The CDR3 covers 14 residues. Trimming took 6 bases from V and 0 from J, leaving 7 bases between them. Germline CDR1 is SGDLS and CDR2 is YYNGEE.

V usage is TRBV18 and J usage is TRBJ1-5, with TRBD1 matching 10 bases. The V gene end was trimmed by 3 bases and the J gene end by 5 bases; junction bases not matched to a gene: 4. Germline V CDR1 and CDR2: KGHSH, LQKENI. This CDR3 region has 15 residues. CDR3 loop: CASSPPGQGHQPQHF. For the CDR3, the DNA is TGTGCCAGCTCACCCCCGGGACAGGGGCATCAGCCCCAGCATTTT. The variable domain in full, completed from reference TRBV18 and TRBJ1-5, reads NAGVMQNPRHLVRRRGQEARLRCSPMKGHSHVYWYRQLPEEGLKFMVYLQKENIIDESGMPKERFSAEFPKEGPSILRIQQVVRGDSAAYFCASSPPGQGHQPQHFGDGTRLSIL.

This clone has more than one count but fewer than ten. The chain couples TRBV2 to TRBJ2-7, with D perhaps TRBD1 (6 bases). Germline V lookup: CDR1 SNHLY, CDR2 FYNNEI. The V and J ends lost 5 bases and 7 bases respectively, with 18 bases between them. CDR3 length: 14 amino acids. CDR3 sequence reads: CASSPNTGPLEQYF. The CDR3 region has the DNA TGTGCCAGCAGTCCAAACACAGGGCCCCTGGAGCAGTACTTC.

This rearrangement joins TRBV5-1 to TRBJ2-1, with 8 nucleotides matching TRBD2. CDR1 is SGHRS and CDR2 is YFSETQ in the germline V gene. The V segment lost 2 bases and the J segment 5 bases; nucleotides outside the gene matches: 9. There are 16 residues in the CDR3. CDR3 sequence reads: CASSLMPGGEDNEQFF. The CDR3 DNA sequence: TGCGCCAGCAGCTTAATGCCGGGGGGGGAAGACAATGAGCAGTTCTTC.

The chain couples TRBV10-2 to TRBJ1-6, with 9 bases fitting TRBD1. Germline V gene sequence: CDR1 WSHSY, CDR2 SAAADI. The CDR3 covers 14 residues. Trimming cost V 2 bases and J 14 bases; bases outside gene matches: 7. CDR3 loop: CASSEKGQGKALHF. CDR3 nucleotides: TGCGCCAGCAGTGAGAAGGGACAGGGAAAAGCCCTCCACTTT.

The J gene is TRBJ2-1, the V gene TRBV5-4, with a weak D call TRBD2 (5 bases). This CDR3 comprises 15 residues. The ends were cut back, 4 bases at V and 3 bases at J, with 14 bases in the middle. Germline CDR1 SGHNT, CDR2 YYREEE (reference sequence). The CDR3 loop reads CASSLGSSYYNEQFF. CDR3 in DNA: TGTGCCAGCAGCCTAGGGAGTTCCTACTACAATGAGCAGTTCTTC.

J is TRBJ2-1 and V is TRBV7-2, with TRBD1 matching over 7 bases. Germline CDR1 reads SGHTA; CDR2 reads FQGNSA. The ends lost 7 bases at V and 15 bases at J; junction bases unmatched: 9. This CDR3 has 11 residues. CDR3 amino acids: CASNNRGRRFF. The CDR3 DNA reads as TGTGCCAGCAACAACAGGGGACGACGGTTCTTC.

The chain is built from TRBV18 and TRBJ2-1, with 15 bases that match TRBD2. CDR3 size: 16 residues. Germline values: CDR1 KGHSH, CDR2 LQKENI. V was pared by 9 bases and J by 9 bases, with 12 bases of the junction left unmatched. The CDR3 loop reads CASLPGTSGRQSEQFF. The CDR3 bases are TGTGCCAGTCTTCCCGGGACTAGCGGGAGGCAGAGTGAGCAGTTCTTC.

The chain recombines TRBV28 with TRBJ2-3; 7 positions agree with TRBD2. The CDR3 spans 14 residues. Germline V gene data show CDR1 as MDHEN and CDR2 as SYDVKM. Trimming took 6 bases from V and 5 from J; bases not matched to a gene: 8. DNA of the CDR3: TGTGCCAGCAGGGTGGGACTATCAGGAGATACGCAGTATTTT. It encodes CASRVGLSGDTQYF. Full variable domain (missing parts from reference TRBV28 and TRBJ2-3): DVKVTQSSRYLVKRTGEKVFLECVQDMDHENMFWYRQDPGLGLRLIYFSYDVKMKEKGDIPEGYSVSREKKERFSLILESASTNQTSMYLCASRVGLSGDTQYFGPGTRLTVL.

This rearrangement joins TRBV5-1 to TRBJ1-2; unclear D gene. The CDR3 is 13 residues long. Trimming took off 0 bases at V and 3 bases at J, with 6 bases between the two ends. Germline CDR1 reads SGHRS; CDR2 reads YFSETQ. CDR3 in DNA: TGCGCCAGCAGCTTGGGGAGGGACTATGGCTACACCTTC. Translating gives CASSLGRDYGYTF.

On this clone itself: One end of the junction varies from germline; a read error may be responsible. The chain employs TRBV7-9 and TRBJ2-4; D is possibly TRBD1 (5 bases). CDR1 and CDR2 (germline): SEHNR, FQNEAQ (reference sequence). The CDR3 contains 16 residues. CDR3 in amino acids: CASSLDPRATKNSQYF. The CDR3 bases are TGTGCCAGCAGCTTAGACCCCAGGGCAACCAAAAACAGTCAGTACTTC.

The V and J genes are TRBV28 and TRBJ1-1, with 8 positions matching TRBD1. There are 16 residues in the CDR3. Trimming at V came to 3 bases and at J to 1 base, leaving 7 bases not matched to a gene. Looked up from germline, CDR1 is MDHEN and CDR2 is SYDVKM. The chain's CDR3 is CASSLGAGGRNTEAFF. CDR3 in DNA: TGTGCCAGCAGTTTGGGGGCAGGGGGCCGGAACACTGAAGCTTTCTTT.

The chain carries TRBV28 and TRBJ2-7; D is possibly TRBD2 (5 bases). CDR3 length: 14 residues. Germline CDR1 is MDHEN and CDR2 is SYDVKM. V dropped 3 bases and J dropped 4 bases, with 13 bases sitting between them. The CDR3 bases are TGTGCCAGCAGTTTTTTCAGCGGAAGGTACGAGCAGTACTTC. This codes for CASSFFSGRYEQYF.

The V and J genes are TRBV11-2 and TRBJ1-4, with D unclear. Trimming took 6 bases from V and 6 from J, leaving 8 bases between them. CDR3 length equals 12 residues. In germline, CDR1 is SGHAT, CDR2 FQNNGV. This chain's CDR3 is CASREVDEKLFF. The DNA of the CDR3 is TGTGCCAGCAGAGAGGTGGATGAAAAACTGTTTTTT.

This rearrangement joins TRBV4-3 to TRBJ1-1, with D perhaps matching TRBD1 (5 bases). V was pared by 1 base and J by 1 base, with 10 bases between. Germline CDR1 is LGHNA and CDR2 is YSLEER. The CDR3 contains 15 residues. CDR3 in DNA: TGCGCCAGCAGCCAAGCCCTGGGGGGGAACACTGAAGCTTTCTTT. This gives the protein CASSQALGGNTEAFF.

This clone has just one count. V is TRBV19 and J is TRBJ2-5; 7 positions match TRBD2. Germline CDR1 is LNHDA and CDR2 is SQIVND (reference sequence). J lost 6 bases, V lost 2 bases, and 6 bases had no gene match. The CDR3 is 14 residues long. CDR3 loop: CASSISEGGKTQYF. The CDR3 DNA reads TGTGCCAGTAGTATATCCGAGGGAGGGAAGACCCAGTACTTC.

The chain joins TRBV28 to TRBJ1-2; D not certain. The germline V gene encodes CDR1 MDHEN and CDR2 SYDVKM. This CDR3 is 20 amino acids long. Trimming cost V 3 bases and J 4 bases, with 30 bases left between them. The CDR3 protein is CASSFGPITVVAGTAYGYTF. CDR3 sequence (DNA): TGTGCCAGCAGTTTCGGACCAATAACGGTAGTGGCGGGAACGGCCTATGGCTACACCTTC.

The V gene is TRBV19, the J gene TRBJ2-7; 10 bases agree with TRBD1. The CDR3 runs to 16 residues. The V segment lost 3 bases and the J segment 3 bases; nucleotides outside the gene matches: 8. CDR1 and CDR2 from the germline V gene are LNHDA and SQIVND (reference sequence). The CDR3 sequence: CASSIPTGTGVYEQYF. The CDR3 DNA follows: TGTGCCAGTAGTATCCCCACCGGGACAGGGGTCTACGAGCAGTACTTC.

This chain uses TRBV7-2 with TRBJ2-6; D is undetermined. Germline values: CDR1 SGHTA, CDR2 FQGNSA. V dropped 3 bases and J dropped 0 bases, with 6 bases sitting between them. CDR3 length equals 15 residues. Here the CDR3 DNA reads TGTGCCAGCAGCTTCAGGTTCTCTGGGGCCAACGTCCTGACTTTC. This codes for CASSFRFSGANVLTF.

The gene calls are TRBV21-1 and TRBJ2-7; the table gives TRBD2 as D, unverified against the DNA. TRBV21-1 is labeled a pseudogene. The CDR3 is 16 residues long. In DNA form, the CDR3 reads TGTGCCAGCAGCAAAAGGGAGGGGCAGGGGAAATACGAGCAGTACTTC. Encoded protein: CASSKREGQGKYEQYF.

V gene TRBV30 combines with J gene TRBJ2-1; TRBD1 is a possible D gene (6 bases). The CDR3 runs 17 residues. V was pared by 2 bases and J by 0 bases, with 17 bases between. The V gene's germline CDR1 is GTSNPN and CDR2 SVGIG (reference sequence). The CDR3 DNA sequence: TGTGCCTGGAGTCAATTTATTACAGGGAGCTCCTACAATGAGCAGTTCTTC. Its translation is CAWSQFITGSSYNEQFF.

The V gene is TRBV7-3, the J gene TRBJ2-3, with 14 bases lining up with TRBD2. Trimming removed 2 bases from V and 9 bases from J; junction bases left unmatched: 4. The CDR3 is 15 amino acids. Per the germline V gene, CDR1 is SGHTA and CDR2 is FQGTGA. CDR3 coding DNA: TGTGCCAGCAGCTTAGATGGGACTAGCGGGAGAACGCAGTATTTT. This sequence encodes CASSLDGTSGRTQYF. Based on the CDR3 plus reference TRBV7-3 and TRBJ2-3, the full variable domain is GAGVSQTPSNKVTEKGKYVELRCDPISGHTALYWYRQSLGQGPEFLIYFQGTGAADDSGLPNDRFFAVRPEGSVSTLKIQRTERGDSAVYLCASSLDGTSGRTQYFGPGTRLTVL.

The J gene is TRBJ2-5, the V gene TRBV27; a weak D match, TRBD1 (5 bases). TRBJ2-7 matches the DNA end more closely, so the J call is doubtful. Germline V lookup: CDR1 MNHEY, CDR2 SMNVEV (reference sequence). The CDR3 contains 13 residues. CDR3 residues: CASSFMGPSEQYF. CDR3 bases: TGTGCCAGCAGTTTTATGGGGCCAAGCGAGCAGTACTTC.

This clone was seen more than once but under ten times. The genes are TRBV7-6 and TRBJ2-2; 11 bases map to TRBD2. The CDR3 extends over 18 amino acids. Germline-derived CDR1 and CDR2 are SGHVS and FNYEAQ. Trimming at V came to 5 bases and at J to 5 bases, leaving 13 bases not matched to a gene. The CDR3 DNA reads as TGTGCCAGCAGCCGCCATGGGGCTAGCGGGAGGCCAACCGGGGAGCTGTTTTTT. Translated, it gives CASSRHGASGRPTGELFF.

The J gene is TRBJ2-6, the V gene TRBV7-2; tentatively, D is TRBD1 (5 bases). The CDR3 extends over 17 amino acids. CDR1 and CDR2 (germline): SGHTA, FQGNSA. With 1 base removed from V and 0 bases from J, the gap between germline ends came to 10 bases. CDR3 in DNA: TGTGCCAGCAGCTTAGGGTCAGGGAACTCTGGGGCCAACGTCCTGACTTTC. It translates to CASSLGSGNSGANVLTF.

This chain uses TRBV6-5 with TRBJ2-5; D perhaps matches TRBD2 (5 bases). Germline V gene lookup returns CDR1 MNHEY and CDR2 SVGAGI. There are 14 residues in the CDR3. V lost 6 bases and J lost 3, with 14 bases in between. The DNA for the CDR3 is TGTGCCAGCAGAGGACGGGGTTGGAAAGAGACCCAGTACTTC. As protein: CASRGRGWKETQYF.

The V and J genes are TRBV7-8 and TRBJ2-1; the match to TRBD2 covers 8 bases. With V trimmed by 7 bases and J by 7 bases, 9 bases remained unmatched. This CDR3 comprises 14 residues. Germline loops: CDR1 SGHVS, CDR2 FQNEAQ. This CDR3 reads CASNGGGPWNEQFF. CDR3 coding DNA: TGTGCCAGCAACGGGGGGGGCCCTTGGAATGAGCAGTTCTTC.

The rearrangement uses TRBV10-3 and TRBJ1-1, with 10 bases aligning to TRBD1. The V gene end was trimmed by 2 bases and the J gene end by 4 bases; junction bases not matched to a gene: 4. Germline lookup yields CDR1 ENHRY and CDR2 SYGVKD. The CDR3 is 15 residues long. The CDR3 DNA reads TGTGCCATCAGTGAGACCGGGACAGGGGTCACTGAAGCTTTCTTT. It specifies CAISETGTGVTEAFF.

The chain employs TRBV20-1 and TRBJ2-3; D remains unclear. The V end lost 6 bases, the J end lost 1 base, and 5 bases lay between the germline ends. The CDR3 spans 11 residues. Germline CDR1 reads DFQATT; CDR2 reads SNEGSKA (reference sequence). CDR3 nucleotide sequence: TGCAGTGCGGCTGGCACAGATACGCAGTATTTT. Amino acid sequence: CSAAGTDTQYF.

The count of this clone is one. The genes are TRBV2 and TRBJ2-1, with TRBD2 matching over 7 bases. V was clipped by 8 bases and J by 7 bases; unmatched bases: 8. CDR3 length equals 13 residues. Germline loops: CDR1 SNHLY, CDR2 FYNNEI. For the CDR3, the DNA is TGTGCCAGCGGGGGGGTGATAGGGAATGAGCAGTTCTTC. Translating gives CASGGVIGNEQFF.